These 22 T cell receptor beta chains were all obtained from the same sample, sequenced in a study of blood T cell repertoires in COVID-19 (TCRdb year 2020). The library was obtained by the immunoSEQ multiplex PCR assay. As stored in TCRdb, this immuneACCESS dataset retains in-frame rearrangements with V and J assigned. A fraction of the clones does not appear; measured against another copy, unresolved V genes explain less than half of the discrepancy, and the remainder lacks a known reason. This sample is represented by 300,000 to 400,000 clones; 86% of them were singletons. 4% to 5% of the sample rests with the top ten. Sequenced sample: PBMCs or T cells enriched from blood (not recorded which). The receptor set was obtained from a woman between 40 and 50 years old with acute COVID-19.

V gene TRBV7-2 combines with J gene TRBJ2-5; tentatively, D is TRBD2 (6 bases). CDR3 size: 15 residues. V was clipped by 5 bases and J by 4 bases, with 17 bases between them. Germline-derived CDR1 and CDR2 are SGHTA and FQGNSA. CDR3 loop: CASSQNAGRGETQYF. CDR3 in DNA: TGTGCCAGCAGCCAGAACGCAGGGCGGGGAGAGACCCAGTACTTC.

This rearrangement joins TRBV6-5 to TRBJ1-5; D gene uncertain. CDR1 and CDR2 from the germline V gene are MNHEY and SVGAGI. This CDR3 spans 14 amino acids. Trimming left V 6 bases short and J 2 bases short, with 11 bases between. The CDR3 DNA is TGTGCCAGCAGCGTCGGGTGGGGCAATCAGCCCCAGCATTTT. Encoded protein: CASSVGWGNQPQHF.

The CDR3 here is CASSLTQGAFNSPLHF. CDR3 nucleotides: TGTGCCAGCAGCTTAACCCAGGGGGCATTTAATTCACCCCTCCACTTT. The V and J genes are TRBV5-5 and TRBJ1-6; TRBD1 matches at 8 bases. This CDR3 has 16 amino acids. V was pared by 2 bases and J by 6 bases, with 7 bases of the junction left unmatched. In germline, CDR1 is SGHKS, CDR2 YYEKEE (reference sequence).

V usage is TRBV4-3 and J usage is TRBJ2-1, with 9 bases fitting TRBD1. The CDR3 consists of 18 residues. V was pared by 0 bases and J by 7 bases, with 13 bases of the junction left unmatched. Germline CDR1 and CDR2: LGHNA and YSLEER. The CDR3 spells CASSQDWRGGQGRNEQFF. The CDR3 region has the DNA TGCGCCAGCAGCCAAGATTGGCGCGGGGGACAGGGTAGAAATGAGCAGTTCTTC.

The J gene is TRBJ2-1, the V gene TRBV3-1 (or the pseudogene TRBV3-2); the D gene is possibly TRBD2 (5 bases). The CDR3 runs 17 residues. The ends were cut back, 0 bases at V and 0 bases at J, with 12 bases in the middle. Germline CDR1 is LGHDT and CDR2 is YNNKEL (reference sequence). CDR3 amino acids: CASSQDRAGLSYNEQFF. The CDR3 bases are TGTGCCAGCAGCCAAGATAGGGCGGGCCTCTCCTACAATGAGCAGTTCTTC.

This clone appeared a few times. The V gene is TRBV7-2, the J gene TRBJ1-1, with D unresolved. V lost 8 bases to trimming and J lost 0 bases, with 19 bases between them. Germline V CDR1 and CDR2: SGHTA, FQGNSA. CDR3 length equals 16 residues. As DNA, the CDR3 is TGTGCCAGCGCCCCTTCGGTGTTACCGATGAACACTGAAGCTTTCTTT. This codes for CASAPSVLPMNTEAFF.

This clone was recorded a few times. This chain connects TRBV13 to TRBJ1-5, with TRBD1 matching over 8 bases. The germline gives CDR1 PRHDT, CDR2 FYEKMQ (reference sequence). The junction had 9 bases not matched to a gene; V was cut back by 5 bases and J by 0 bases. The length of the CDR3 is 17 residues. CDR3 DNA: TGTGCCAGCAGCGTATCGGCAGGGGGCTATAGCAATCAGCCCCAGCATTTT. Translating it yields CASSVSAGGYSNQPQHF.

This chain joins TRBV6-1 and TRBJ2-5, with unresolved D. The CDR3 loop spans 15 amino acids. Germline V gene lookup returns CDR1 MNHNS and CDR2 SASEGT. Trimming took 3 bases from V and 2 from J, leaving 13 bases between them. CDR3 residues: CASSDLRNPQETQYF. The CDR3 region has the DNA TGTGCCAGCAGTGATTTGAGGAACCCTCAAGAGACCCAGTACTTC.

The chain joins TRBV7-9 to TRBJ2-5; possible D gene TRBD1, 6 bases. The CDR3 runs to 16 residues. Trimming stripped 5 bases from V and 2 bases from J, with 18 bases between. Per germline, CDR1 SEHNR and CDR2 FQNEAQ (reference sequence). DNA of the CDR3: TGTGCCAGCAGCATAAATGCCGGGACACATCAAGAGACCCAGTACTTC. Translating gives CASSINAGTHQETQYF. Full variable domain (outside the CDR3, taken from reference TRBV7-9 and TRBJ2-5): DTGVSQNPRHKITKRGQNVTFRCDPISEHNRLYWYRQTLGQGPEFLTYFQNEAQLEKSRLLSDRFSAERPKGSFSTLEIQRTEQGDSAMYLCASSINAGTHQETQYFGPGTRLLVL.

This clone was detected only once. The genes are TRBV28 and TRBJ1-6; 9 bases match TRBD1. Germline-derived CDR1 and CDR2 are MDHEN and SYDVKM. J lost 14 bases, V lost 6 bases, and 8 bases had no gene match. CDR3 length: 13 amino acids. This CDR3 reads CASSRDRVSSLHF. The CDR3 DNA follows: TGTGCCAGCAGCCGGGACAGGGTATCATCCCTCCACTTT.

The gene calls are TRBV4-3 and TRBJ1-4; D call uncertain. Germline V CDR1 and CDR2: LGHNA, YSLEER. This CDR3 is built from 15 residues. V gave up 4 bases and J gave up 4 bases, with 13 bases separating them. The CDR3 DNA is TGCGCCAGCAGCCGCCTGGCTCTCCATAATGAAAAACTGTTTTTT. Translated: CASSRLALHNEKLFF.

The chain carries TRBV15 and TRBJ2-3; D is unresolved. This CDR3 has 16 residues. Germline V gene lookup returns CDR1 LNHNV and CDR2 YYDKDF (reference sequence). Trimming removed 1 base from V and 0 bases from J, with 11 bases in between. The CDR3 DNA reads TGTGCCACCAGCAGAGCCACGGTACAGAGCACAGATACGCAGTATTTT. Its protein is CATSRATVQSTDTQYF.

The CDR3 reads CATSRTGGAFPPDTQYF. The CDR3 DNA follows: TGTGCCACCAGCAGGACAGGGGGCGCCTTCCCCCCAGATACGCAGTATTTT. This chain joins TRBV15 and TRBJ2-3; 10 bases agree with TRBD1. The ends lost 3 bases at V and 4 bases at J; junction bases unmatched: 10. CDR1 and CDR2 from the germline V gene are LNHNV and YYDKDF (reference sequence). CDR3 length: 17 amino acids.

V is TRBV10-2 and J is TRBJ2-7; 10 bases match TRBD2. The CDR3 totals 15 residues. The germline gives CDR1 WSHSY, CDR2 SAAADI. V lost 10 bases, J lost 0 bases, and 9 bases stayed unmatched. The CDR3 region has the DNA TGCGCCACCCAGGTAGCGGGGGGCCACTCCTACGAGCAGTACTTC. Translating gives CATQVAGGHSYEQYF.

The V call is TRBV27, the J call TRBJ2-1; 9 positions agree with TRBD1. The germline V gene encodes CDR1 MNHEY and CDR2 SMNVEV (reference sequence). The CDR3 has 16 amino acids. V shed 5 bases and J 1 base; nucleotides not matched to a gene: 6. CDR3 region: CASSNIGQGSYNEQFF. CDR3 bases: TGTGCCAGCAGTAACATCGGACAGGGGTCCTACAATGAGCAGTTCTTC.

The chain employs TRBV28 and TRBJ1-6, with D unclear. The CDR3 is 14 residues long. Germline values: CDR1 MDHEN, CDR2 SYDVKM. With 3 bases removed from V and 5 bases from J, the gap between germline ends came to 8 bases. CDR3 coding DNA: TGTGCCAGCAGTTTGACAAAAAATAATTCACCCCTCCACTTT. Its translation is CASSLTKNNSPLHF.

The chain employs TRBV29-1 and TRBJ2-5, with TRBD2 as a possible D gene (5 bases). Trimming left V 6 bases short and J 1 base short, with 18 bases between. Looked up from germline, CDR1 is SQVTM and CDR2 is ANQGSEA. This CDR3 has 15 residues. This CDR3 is CSVIGYLEGQETQYF. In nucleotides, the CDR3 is TGCAGCGTCATCGGATACTTAGAGGGCCAAGAGACCCAGTACTTC.

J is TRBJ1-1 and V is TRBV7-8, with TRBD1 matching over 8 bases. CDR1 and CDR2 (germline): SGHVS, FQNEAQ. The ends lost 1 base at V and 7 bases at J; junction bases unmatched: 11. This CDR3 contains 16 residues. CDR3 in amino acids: CASSLVGQGARHEAFF. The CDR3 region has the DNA TGTGCCAGCAGCTTAGTCGGGCAGGGGGCTCGCCATGAAGCTTTCTTT.

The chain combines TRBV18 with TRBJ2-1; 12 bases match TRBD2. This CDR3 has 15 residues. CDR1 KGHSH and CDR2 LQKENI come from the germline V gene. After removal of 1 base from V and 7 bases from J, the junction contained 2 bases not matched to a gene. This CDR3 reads CASSPRGTSGNEQFF. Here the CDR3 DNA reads TGTGCCAGCTCACCACGGGGGACTAGCGGGAATGAGCAGTTCTTC.

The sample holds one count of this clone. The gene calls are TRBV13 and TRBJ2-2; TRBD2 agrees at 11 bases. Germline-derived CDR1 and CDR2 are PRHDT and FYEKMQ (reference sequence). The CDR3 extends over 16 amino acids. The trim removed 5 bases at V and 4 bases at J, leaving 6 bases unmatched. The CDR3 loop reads CASSGLAGGSTGELFF. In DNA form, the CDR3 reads TGTGCCAGCAGCGGATTAGCGGGGGGGAGCACCGGGGAGCTGTTTTTT.

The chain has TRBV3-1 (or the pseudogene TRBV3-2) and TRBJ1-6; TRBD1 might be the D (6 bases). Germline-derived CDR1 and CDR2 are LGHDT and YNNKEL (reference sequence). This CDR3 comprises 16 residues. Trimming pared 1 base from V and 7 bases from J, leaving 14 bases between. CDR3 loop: CASSQGLGARNSPLHF. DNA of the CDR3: TGTGCCAGCAGCCAAGGGCTGGGGGCTAGGAATTCACCCCTCCACTTT.

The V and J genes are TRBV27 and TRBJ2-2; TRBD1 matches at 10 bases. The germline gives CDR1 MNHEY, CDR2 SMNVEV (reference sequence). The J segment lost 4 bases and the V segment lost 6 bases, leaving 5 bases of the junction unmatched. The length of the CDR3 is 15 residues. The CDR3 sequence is CASRAGTGATGELFF. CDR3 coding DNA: TGTGCCAGCAGGGCCGGGACAGGGGCCACCGGGGAGCTGTTTTTT.